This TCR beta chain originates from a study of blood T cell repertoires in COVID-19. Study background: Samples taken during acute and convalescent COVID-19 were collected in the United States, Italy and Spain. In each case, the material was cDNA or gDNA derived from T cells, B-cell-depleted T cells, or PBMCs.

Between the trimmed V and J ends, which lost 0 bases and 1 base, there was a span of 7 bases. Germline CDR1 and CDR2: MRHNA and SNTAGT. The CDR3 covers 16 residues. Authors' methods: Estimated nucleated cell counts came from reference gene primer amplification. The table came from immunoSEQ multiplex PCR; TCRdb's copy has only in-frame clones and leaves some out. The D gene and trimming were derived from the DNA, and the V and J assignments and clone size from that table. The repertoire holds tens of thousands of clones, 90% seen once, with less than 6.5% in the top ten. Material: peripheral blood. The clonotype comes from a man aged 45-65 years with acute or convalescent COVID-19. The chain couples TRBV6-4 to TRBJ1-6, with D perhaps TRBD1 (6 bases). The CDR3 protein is CASSDSQGSYNSPLHF. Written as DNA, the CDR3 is TGTGCCAGCAGTGACTCACAGGGATCCTATAATTCACCCCTCCACTTT.